This T cell receptor beta chain was sequenced for a study of tumor-infiltrating lymphocytes in oesophageal squamous cell carcinoma. The germline V and J ends were trimmed by 7 bases and 7 bases, with 23 bases remaining between them. The CDR3 contains 15 residues. TCRdb processed the PCR reads anew with MiXCR; each CDR3 protein has one entry. The table records 20,000 or so distinct CDR3 sequences, roughly two fifths of them present only once. This clonotype showed up just once. Sequencing was carried out using normal esophageal tissue next to the tumor. This clonotype originated in a female donor with esophageal squamous cell carcinoma. J is TRBJ2-7 and V is TRBV12-3 or TRBV12-4; D is perhaps TRBD1 or TRBD2 (6 bases each). CDR3 in DNA: TGTGCCAGCACCTGGGGCGGTAGGGGGGTCAATGAGCAGTACTTC. It is translated as CASTWGGRGVNEQYF.